This T cell receptor (beta chain) was identified in a study of early T cells in non-severe SARS-CoV-2 infection. Study information: Chains were unpaired, as sequencing was done on bulk RNA from unsorted whole blood.

As regards this clonotype: No antigen is known for it.

Attachment of unique molecular identifiers to individual cDNA molecules was performed. TCRdb recomputed calls from the 5' RACE reads with MiXCR, one row per CDR3 protein. The repertoire holds 74,000 or so distinct CDR3 sequences, around 13% seen once, with approximately 1.1% in the top ten. Germline assignment: CDR1 SGHDT and CDR2 YYEEEE. The V segment lost 2 bases and the J segment 5 bases; nucleotides outside the gene matches: 7. The CDR3 spans 15 residues. General observations from the study: Database matching using VDJdb favored anti-spike CD8 responses, with private and CD4 specificities left missing.

The gene calls are TRBV5-6 and TRBJ2-7; 10 nucleotides match TRBD2. The sample consisted of whole blood. The origin of this receptor is an adult who was a healthcare worker with PCR-confirmed SARS-CoV-2 infection or an uninfected control (not recorded which). Written as DNA, the CDR3 is TGTGCCAGCAGCTTCTTAGCGGGAGGCCCCCACGAGCAGTACTTC. Its protein product is CASSFLAGGPHEQYF.